Listed below are T cell receptor beta chains from one sample, sequenced in a study of cytomegalovirus exposure and HLA in healthy donors. Measured with immunoSEQ multiplex PCR; TCRdb has only the in-frame clones, and not every one. The sample consists of 110,000 to 150,000 clones, 77% of them appearing once. The sequenced material came from PBMCs. All receptors derive from a female donor in good health and CMV-seronegative. CDR3s include the opening cysteine and the closing phenylalanine or tryptophan. The D gene is left open where the match is weak. A row's size may be missing; if present it is once, few, many or a size class.

>-|16|TRBD2|TRBV5-6|TRBJ2-1
CASSSRTSGVYNEQFF
TGTGCCAGCAGCTCGAGGACTAGCGGGGTCTACAATGAGCAGTTCTTC
>-|14|TRBD1|TRBV28|TRBJ1-5
CATKDRATYQPQHF
TGTGCCACTAAAGACAGGGCGACTTATCAGCCCCAGCATTTT
>-|16|TRBD1|TRBV5-1|TRBJ1-1
CASSFTGTGAGTEAFF
TGCGCCAGCAGCTTTACCGGGACAGGGGCAGGGACTGAAGCTTTCTTT
>once|14|TRBD1|TRBV15|TRBJ1-1
CATSYSTGVTEAFF
TGTGCCACCAGCTACTCTACAGGGGTTACTGAAGCTTTCTTT
>-|16|TRBD1|TRBV27|TRBJ2-2
CASSPLDRGKTRELFF
TGTGCCAGCAGTCCCCTCGACAGGGGAAAAACTCGGGAGCTGTTTTTT
>few|16|TRBD2|TRBV30|TRBJ2-7
CAWRLAGEGVQYEQYF
TGTGCCTGGAGACTAGCGGGGGAAGGGGTTCAATACGAGCAGTACTTC
>-|14|-|TRBV6-1|TRBJ2-7
CASRVAYSGYEQYF
TGTGCCAGCAGGGTAGCGTATAGTGGCTACGAGCAGTACTTC
>few|14|-|TRBV6-5|TRBJ2-7
CATHRDESSYEQYF
TGTGCCACCCACAGGGATGAAAGCTCCTACGAGCAGTACTTC
>-|14|TRBD1|TRBV5-1|TRBJ2-7
CASQGDGLGYEQYF
TGCGCCAGCCAGGGGGACGGATTAGGCTACGAGCAGTACTTC
>-|13|-|TRBV14|TRBJ1-1
CASSQVMNTEAFF
TGTGCCAGCAGCCAAGTTATGAACACTGAAGCTTTCTTT
>-|18|-|TRBV19|TRBJ2-6
CASKMRYQRFSGANVLTF
TGTGCCAGTAAAATGAGGTATCAAAGGTTCTCTGGGGCCAACGTCCTGACTTTC
>-|16|TRBD1|TRBV5-1|TRBJ2-7
CASRMRPGQGIREQYF
TGCGCCAGCAGAATGAGACCGGGACAGGGGATTAGAGAGCAGTACTTC
>-|14|TRBD2|TRBV10-1|TRBJ2-1
CASSDGGRYNEQFF
TGCGCCAGCAGTGACGGGGGGAGGTACAATGAGCAGTTCTTC
>-|14|-|TRBV7-8|TRBJ2-5
CASSFSLHQETQYF
TGTGCCAGCAGCTTCAGTCTGCACCAAGAGACCCAGTACTTC
>-|15|TRBD2|TRBV11-3|TRBJ2-3
CASSFRRGSTDTQYF
TGTGCCAGCAGCTTCAGGCGGGGGAGCACAGATACGCAGTATTTT
>-|15|TRBD1|TRBV5-8|TRBJ1-2
CASSSPWTGTYGYTF
TGTGCCAGCAGCTCCCCCTGGACAGGGACCTATGGCTACACCTTC
>few|15|-|TRBV7-9|TRBJ1-5
CASSKGQELNQPQHF
TGTGCCAGCAGCAAAGGACAAGAATTAAATCAGCCCCAGCATTTT
>-|22|TRBD2|TRBV7-7|TRBJ2-7
CASSPPGLAGVRIRRGSYEQYF
TGTGCCAGCAGCCCACCGGGCCTAGCGGGGGTCCGGATCCGGAGAGGCTCCTACGAGCAGTACTTC
>-|16|-|TRBV7-6|TRBJ2-2
CASSLIGTPNTGELFF
TGTGCCAGCAGCTTAATCGGGACACCGAACACCGGGGAGCTGTTTTTT
>few|12|TRBD1|TRBV6-6|TRBJ2-7
CASRWTGWEQYF
TGTGCCAGCAGATGGACAGGGTGGGAGCAGTACTTC
>once|15|TRBD1|TRBV11-2|TRBJ1-1
CASKSPGQGIIEAFF
TGTGCCAGCAAATCCCCCGGACAGGGGATAATTGAAGCTTTCTTT
>-|14|-|TRBV21-1|TRBJ2-7
CASSWWPRKDEQYF
TGTGCCAGCAGCTGGTGGCCGCGGAAGGACGAGCAGTACTTC
>-|18|TRBD2|TRBV11-2|TRBJ2-3
CASSLVPSGGPLTDTQYF
TGTGCCAGCAGCTTAGTTCCTAGCGGGGGGCCTCTCACTGATACGCAGTATTTT
>-|14|-|TRBV19|TRBJ2-7
CASSTGHPGYEQYF
TGTGCCAGTAGTACCGGACACCCGGGCTACGAGCAGTACTTC
>once|15|-|TRBV5-1|TRBJ1-4
CASSLEGGLGEKLFF
TGCGCCAGCAGCTTGGAAGGGGGATTGGGTGAAAAACTGTTTTTT
>-|14|-|TRBV11-2|TRBJ2-7
CASSGGNRVDEQYF
TGTGCCAGCAGCGGTGGAAACAGGGTCGACGAGCAGTACTTC
>-|12|-|TRBV9|TRBJ2-1
CASSPLGNEQFF
TGTGCCAGCAGCCCACTAGGCAATGAGCAGTTCTTC
>few|13|-|TRBV5-1|TRBJ1-3
CASSLDTGNTIYF
TGCGCCAGCAGCTTAGACACTGGAAACACCATATATTTT
>-|17|TRBD1|TRBV4-1|TRBJ1-1
CASSHKIPTGQGSEAFF
TGCGCCAGCAGCCACAAGATCCCTACGGGACAGGGATCTGAAGCTTTCTTT
>-|16|-|TRBV28|TRBJ1-1
CATKLGGAPMNTEAFF
TGTGCCACCAAACTGGGGGGGGCCCCAATGAACACTGAAGCTTTCTTT
>-|16|TRBD2|TRBV27|TRBJ2-7
CASSFYLGTSGYEQYF
TGTGCCAGCAGTTTCTACCTCGGGACTAGCGGCTACGAGCAGTACTTC
>-|17|-|TRBV11-2|TRBJ1-3
CASSLGWRDFTGNTIYF
TGTGCCAGCAGCTTAGGTTGGAGGGATTTTACCGGAAACACCATATATTTT
>once|16|TRBD1|TRBV7-9|TRBJ1-2
CASSPFSVQGASGYTF
TGTGCCAGCAGCCCGTTTTCCGTCCAGGGGGCAAGCGGCTACACCTTC
>-|15|TRBD1|TRBV27|TRBJ1-1
CASSPEGTGARGAFF
TGTGCCAGCAGCCCAGAGGGGACAGGGGCGCGGGGAGCTTTCTTT
>-|14|-|TRBV11-2|TRBJ2-7
CASSYGGDSYEQYF
TGTGCCAGCAGCTACGGGGGGGACAGCTACGAGCAGTACTTC
>-|11|TRBD1|TRBV29-1|TRBJ2-7
CSVATGCEQYF
TGCAGCGTTGCGACAGGGTGCGAGCAGTACTTC
>-|12|-|TRBV15|TRBJ2-7
CATSSLTYEQYF
TGTGCCACCAGCAGCTTGACATACGAGCAGTACTTC
>-|18|TRBD1|TRBV2|TRBJ2-7
CASRAIPGQGTAGYEQYF
TGTGCCAGCAGGGCCATCCCGGGACAGGGCACGGCTGGATACGAGCAGTACTTC
>-|14|-|TRBV16|TRBJ2-7
CASSQSLLPYEQYF
TGTGCCAGCAGCCAATCTCTCCTTCCCTACGAGCAGTACTTC
>-|14|TRBD2|TRBV28|TRBJ2-1
CASSAASGNNEQFF
TGTGCCAGCAGTGCGGCTAGCGGGAACAATGAGCAGTTCTTC
>-|17|-|TRBV9|TRBJ2-2
CASSPPSPRQITGELFF
TGTGCCAGCAGCCCCCCCTCCCCCAGACAGATCACCGGGGAGCTGTTTTTT
>-|14|-|TRBV7-3|TRBJ2-1
CASSEPTLTNEQFF
TGTGCCAGCAGCGAACCGACACTGACGAATGAGCAGTTCTTC
>few|20|TRBD2|TRBV27|TRBJ2-3
CASSGTFSGGPAPFTDTQYF
TGTGCCAGCAGTGGAACGTTTAGCGGGGGGCCCGCCCCCTTCACAGATACGCAGTATTTT
>few|19|TRBD1|TRBV7-2|TRBJ1-3
CASSLKGQGATVSGNTIYF
TGTGCCAGCAGCTTAAAGGGACAGGGGGCGACTGTCTCTGGAAACACCATATATTTT
>-|13|-|TRBV11-2|TRBJ2-1
CAEQVGRRGWQFF
TGTGCCGAACAGGTCGGTCGACGGGGGTGGCAGTTCTTC
>-|16|TRBD1|TRBV5-6|TRBJ2-2
CASADLRDRGTGELFF
TGTGCCAGTGCCGACCTCCGGGACAGGGGTACCGGGGAGCTGTTTTTT
>-|16|TRBD2|TRBV27|TRBJ2-7
CASSLSLAGGRYEQYF
TGTGCCAGCAGTTTATCACTAGCGGGGGGGCGGTACGAGCAGTACTTC